The 2 T cell receptor beta chains below come from one sample, sequenced in a study of blood T cells in healthy people across ages. Using a J-beta primer mix together with a sample-barcoded 5' primer, a second PCR was run for roughly 6 to 11 cycles. TCRdb recomputed calls from the 5' RACE reads with MiXCR, one row per CDR3 protein. The sample has about a million distinct CDR3 sequences, about 48% seen once. The sample comprised blood. These receptors came from a man younger than 40 in good health.

This chain joins TRBV6-6 and TRBJ2-1; TRBD2 matches 14 bases. Germline values: CDR1 MNHNY, CDR2 SVGAGI (reference sequence). V lost 6 bases to trimming and J lost 9 bases; unmatched junction nucleotides: 10. This CDR3 has 16 amino acids. DNA for the CDR3: TGTGCCAGCAGCTCCCGACTAGCGGGGGGGTACGTTGAGCAGTTCTTC. It is translated as CASSSRLAGGYVEQFF.

V is TRBV13 and J is TRBJ2-3; D might be TRBD2 (5 bases). This CDR3 contains 14 residues. With 8 bases removed from V and 2 bases from J, the gap between germline ends came to 14 bases. Germline assignment: CDR1 PRHDT and CDR2 FYEKMQ (reference sequence). CDR3 coding DNA: TGTGCCAGCGGGGAACTAGGGAACACAGATACGCAGTATTTT. Encoded protein: CASGELGNTDTQYF.